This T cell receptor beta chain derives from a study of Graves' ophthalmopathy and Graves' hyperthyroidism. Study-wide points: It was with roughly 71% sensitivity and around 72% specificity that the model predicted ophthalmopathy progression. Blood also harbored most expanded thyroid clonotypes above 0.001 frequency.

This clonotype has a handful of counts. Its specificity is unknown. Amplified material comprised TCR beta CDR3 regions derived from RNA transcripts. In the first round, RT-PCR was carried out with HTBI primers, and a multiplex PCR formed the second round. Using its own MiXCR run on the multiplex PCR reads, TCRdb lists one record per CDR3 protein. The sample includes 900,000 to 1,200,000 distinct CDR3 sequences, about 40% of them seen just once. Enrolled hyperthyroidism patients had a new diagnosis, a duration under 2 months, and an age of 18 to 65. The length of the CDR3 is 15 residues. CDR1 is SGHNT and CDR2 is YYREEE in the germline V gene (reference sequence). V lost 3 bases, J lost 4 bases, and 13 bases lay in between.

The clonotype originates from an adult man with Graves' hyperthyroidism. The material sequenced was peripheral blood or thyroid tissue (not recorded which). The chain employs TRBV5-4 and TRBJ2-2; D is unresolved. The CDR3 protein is CASSSGHPGTGELFF. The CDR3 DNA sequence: TGTGCCAGCAGCTCGGGCCATCCGGGCACCGGGGAGCTGTTTTTT.